A single sample gave rise to the 12 T cell receptor beta chains below, sequenced in a study of T cells after yellow fever vaccination. TCRdb recomputed calls from the 5' RACE reads with MiXCR, one row per CDR3 protein. The data contain approximately 330,000 distinct CDR3 sequences, 4.1% of them singletons. The material was PBMCs, obtained 5 days after the yellow fever booster vaccination. The receptors originated from a man younger than 35 who received the YFV17D yellow fever vaccine.

This clonotype showed up many times. This chain links TRBV20-1 with TRBJ1-3; D is perhaps TRBD1 (5 bases). This CDR3 comprises 18 residues. Trimming left V 6 bases short and J 0 bases short, with 24 bases between. Germline values: CDR1 DFQATT, CDR2 SNEGSKA (reference sequence). CDR3: CSAGTVPRDVISGNTIYF. In DNA, the CDR3 is TGCAGTGCGGGGACTGTTCCGAGGGATGTAATCTCTGGAAACACCATATATTTT.

This clonotype was counted at least ten times. V gene TRBV7-9 combines with J gene TRBJ2-5; D is possibly TRBD1 (7 bases). The germline V and J ends were trimmed by 5 bases and 2 bases, with 12 bases remaining between them. Germline V CDR1 and CDR2: SEHNR, FQNEAQ (reference sequence). The CDR3 loop spans 14 amino acids. CDR3 nucleotides: TGTGCCAGCAGCGGCGGGACAGTTCAAGAGACCCAGTACTTC. It yields the protein CASSGGTVQETQYF. The full variable domain, in which reference TRBV7-9 and TRBJ2-5 provide the parts outside the CDR3, is DTGVSQNPRHKITKRGQNVTFRCDPISEHNRLYWYRQTLGQGPEFLTYFQNEAQLEKSRLLSDRFSAERPKGSFSTLEIQRTEQGDSAMYLCASSGGTVQETQYFGPGTRLLVL.

The chain recombines TRBV24-1 with TRBJ1-2; unclear D gene. Trimming stripped 11 bases from V and 4 bases from J, with 19 bases between. The CDR3 extends over 14 amino acids. Germline V CDR1 and CDR2: KGHDR, SFDVKD. The CDR3 coding sequence is TGTGCCAGCATAGCGGAAGTCGAATCCTATGGCTACACCTTC. This translates into CASIAEVESYGYTF.

This clonotype was seen more than once but under ten times. A junction boundary mismatches the germline segment, possibly from a read error. The CDR3 sequence: CATSEGIPGQGTDTQYF. CDR3 DNA: TGTGCCACCAGCGAAGGCATTCCGGGACAGGGCACTGATACGCAGTATTTT. The chain recombines TRBV24-1 with TRBJ2-3; 9 nucleotides align to TRBD1. Germline V gene data show CDR1 as KGHDR and CDR2 as SFDVKD. This CDR3 has 17 amino acids.

This clonotype was seen many times. This chain joins TRBV24-1 and TRBJ2-1, with 11 bases matching TRBD2. Trimming cost V 3 bases and J 10 bases; bases outside gene matches: 7. The germline CDR1 and CDR2 sequences are KGHDR and SFDVKD. The CDR3 spans 15 residues. The CDR3 region is CATSDPGTSGGEQFF. DNA of the CDR3: TGTGCCACCAGTGATCCGGGGACTAGCGGAGGGGAGCAGTTCTTC.

This clonotype came up many times. V gene TRBV7-6 combines with J gene TRBJ2-3; D gene unclear. Germline-derived CDR1 and CDR2 are SGHVS and FNYEAQ. This CDR3 contains 14 residues. Trimming took 7 bases from V and 2 from J, leaving 13 bases between them. This CDR3 reads CASKRQPSTDTQYF. CDR3 DNA sequence: TGTGCCAGCAAACGCCAGCCTTCCACAGATACGCAGTATTTT.

The chain carries TRBV5-1 and TRBJ1-6; D unresolved. CDR3 size: 14 residues. Germline lookup yields CDR1 SGHRS and CDR2 YFSETQ. V lost 0 bases and J lost 7, with 8 bases in between. The CDR3 coding sequence is TGCGCCAGCAGCTTGGATCCGTGGAATTCACCCCTCCACTTT. Translated: CASSLDPWNSPLHF.

The chain couples TRBV4-2 to TRBJ2-3; D is perhaps TRBD1 (5 bases). V shed 0 bases and J shed 8 bases, with 15 bases lying between them. The CDR3 extends over 15 amino acids. Looked up from germline, CDR1 is LGHNA and CDR2 is YNFKEQ. The CDR3 reads CASSQEGAKDSTQYF. CDR3 DNA: TGTGCCAGCAGCCAAGAAGGGGCCAAAGATAGTACGCAGTATTTT.

V gene TRBV12-3 or TRBV12-4 combines with J gene TRBJ2-5; no clear D. The CDR3 extends over 15 amino acids. Trimming left V 3 bases short and J 5 bases short, with 16 bases between. In nucleotides, the CDR3 is TGTGCCAGCAGTTTGAGCGCAGGAACTCCGGAGACCCAGTACTTC. This sequence encodes CASSLSAGTPETQYF.

This chain connects TRBV4-3 to TRBJ1-5, with D possibly matching TRBD1 (5 bases). Trimming removed 1 base at V and 7 bases at J, with 14 bases between. The CDR3 loop spans 15 amino acids. CDR1 is LGHNA and CDR2 is YSLEER in the germline V gene. The CDR3 DNA reads TGCGCCAGCAGCCAAGGGGCCGCTACAGGACAGCCCCAGCATTTT. Translated, it gives CASSQGAATGQPQHF.

The V gene is TRBV12-3 or TRBV12-4, the J gene TRBJ1-5; the D gene is possibly TRBD1 (6 bases). V was cut by 5 bases and J by 3 bases, with 11 bases left in between. CDR3 length equals 14 residues. The CDR3 region is CASSQGTFNQPQHF. The CDR3 DNA reads TGTGCCAGCAGTCAGGGGACCTTCAATCAGCCCCAGCATTTT.

This clonotype showed up many times. The V gene is TRBV6-1, the J gene TRBJ1-6, with a possible D match to TRBD1 (5 bases). V was cut by 2 bases and J by 5 bases, with 13 bases left in between. The CDR3 sequence is 16 residues long. Germline CDR1 and CDR2: MNHNS and SASEGT. CDR3 sequence reads: CASSEKGRAHNSPLHF. CDR3 sequence (DNA): TGTGCCAGCAGTGAAAAGGGCAGGGCCCATAATTCACCCCTCCACTTT.